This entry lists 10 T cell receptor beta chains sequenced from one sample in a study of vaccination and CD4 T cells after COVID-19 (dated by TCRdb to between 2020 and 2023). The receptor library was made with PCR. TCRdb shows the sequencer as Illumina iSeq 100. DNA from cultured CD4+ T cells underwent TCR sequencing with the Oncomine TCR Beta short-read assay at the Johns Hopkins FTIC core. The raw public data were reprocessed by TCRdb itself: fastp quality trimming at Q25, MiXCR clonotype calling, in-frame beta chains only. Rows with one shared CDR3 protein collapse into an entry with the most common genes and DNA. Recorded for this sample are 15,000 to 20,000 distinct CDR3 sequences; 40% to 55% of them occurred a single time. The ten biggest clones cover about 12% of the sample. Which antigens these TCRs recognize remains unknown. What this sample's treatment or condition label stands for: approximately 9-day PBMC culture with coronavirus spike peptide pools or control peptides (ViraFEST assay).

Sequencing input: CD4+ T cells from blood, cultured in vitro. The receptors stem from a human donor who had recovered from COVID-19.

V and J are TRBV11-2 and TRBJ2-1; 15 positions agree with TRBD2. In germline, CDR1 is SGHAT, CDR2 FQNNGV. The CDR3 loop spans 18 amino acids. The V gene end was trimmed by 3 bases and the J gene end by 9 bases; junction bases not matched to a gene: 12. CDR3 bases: TGTGCCAGCAGCTTTCGCTTGGGACTAGCGGGGGGCCGGCTTGAGCAGTTCTTC. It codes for CASSFRLGLAGGRLEQFF. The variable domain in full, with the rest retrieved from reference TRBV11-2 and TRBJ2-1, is EAGVAQSPRYKIIEKRQSVAFWCNPISGHATLYWYQQILGQGPKLLIQFQNNGVVDDSQLPKDRFSAERLKGVDSTLKIQPAKLEDSAVYLCASSFRLGLAGGRLEQFFGPGTRLTVL.

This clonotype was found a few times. The CDR3 nucleotides are TGCAGTGCTAGAGAGGGGGATCGGAGAAACACCATATATTTT. It translates to CSAREGDRRNTIYF. The genes are TRBV20-1 and TRBJ1-3, with a weak D call TRBD1 (5 bases). The germline CDR1 and CDR2 sequences are DFQATT and SNEGSKA (reference sequence). The V and J ends lost 0 bases and 5 bases respectively, with 11 bases between them. The CDR3 is 14 residues long.

CDR3 DNA: TGTGCCAGCAGTTACCGACGGGACAGGAACCTTAACACTGAAGCTTTCTTT. Translated, it gives CASSYRRDRNLNTEAFF. V usage is TRBV6-5 and J usage is TRBJ1-1, with 8 nucleotides matching TRBD1. V was pared by 2 bases and J by 2 bases, with 10 bases of the junction left unmatched. This CDR3 region has 17 residues. Per germline, CDR1 MNHEY and CDR2 SVGAGI.

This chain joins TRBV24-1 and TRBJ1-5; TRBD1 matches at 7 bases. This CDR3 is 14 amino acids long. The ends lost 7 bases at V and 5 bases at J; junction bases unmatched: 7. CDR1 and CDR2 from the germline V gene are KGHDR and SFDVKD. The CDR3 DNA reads TGTGCCACCAGCCAGACAGGGATCTATCAGCCCCAGCATTTT. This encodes CATSQTGIYQPQHF.

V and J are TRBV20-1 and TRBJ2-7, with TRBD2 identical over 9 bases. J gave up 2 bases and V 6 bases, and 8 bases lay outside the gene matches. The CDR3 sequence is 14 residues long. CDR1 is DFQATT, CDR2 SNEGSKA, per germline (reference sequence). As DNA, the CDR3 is TGCAGTGCAGAAGGCGGGAGGGCCACCTACGAGCAGTACTTC. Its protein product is CSAEGGRATYEQYF.

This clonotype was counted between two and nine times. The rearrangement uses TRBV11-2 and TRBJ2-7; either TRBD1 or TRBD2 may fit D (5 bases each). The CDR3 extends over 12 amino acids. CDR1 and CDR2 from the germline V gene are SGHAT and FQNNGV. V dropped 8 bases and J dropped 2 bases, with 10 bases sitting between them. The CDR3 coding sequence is TGTGCCAGCTCCGAGGGGACCTACGAGCAGTACTTC. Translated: CASSEGTYEQYF.

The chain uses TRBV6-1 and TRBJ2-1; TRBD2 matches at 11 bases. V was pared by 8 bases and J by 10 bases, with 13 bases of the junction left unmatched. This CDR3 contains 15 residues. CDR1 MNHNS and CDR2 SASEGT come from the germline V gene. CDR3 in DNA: TGTGCCAGCGAAGTCAACTTAGCGGGGGGGCGGGAGCAGTTCTTC. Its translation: CASEVNLAGGREQFF.

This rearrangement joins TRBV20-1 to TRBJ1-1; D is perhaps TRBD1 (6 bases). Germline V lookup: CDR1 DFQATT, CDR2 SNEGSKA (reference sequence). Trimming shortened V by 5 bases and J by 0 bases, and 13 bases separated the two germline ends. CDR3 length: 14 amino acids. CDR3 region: CSAGRDNMNTEAFF. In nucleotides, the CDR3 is TGCAGTGCTGGCCGGGACAACATGAACACTGAAGCTTTCTTT.

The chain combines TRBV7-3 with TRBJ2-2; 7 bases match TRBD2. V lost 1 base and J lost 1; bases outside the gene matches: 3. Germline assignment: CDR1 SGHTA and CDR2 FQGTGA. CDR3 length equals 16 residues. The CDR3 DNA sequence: TGTGCCAGCAGCTTAATGGCTAGCGGGAACACCGGGGAGCTGTTTTTT. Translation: CASSLMASGNTGELFF. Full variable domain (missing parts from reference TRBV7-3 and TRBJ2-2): GAGVSQTPSNKVTEKGKYVELRCDPISGHTALYWYRQSLGQGPEFLIYFQGTGAADDSGLPNDRFFAVRPEGSVSTLKIQRTERGDSAVYLCASSLMASGNTGELFFGEGSRLTVL.

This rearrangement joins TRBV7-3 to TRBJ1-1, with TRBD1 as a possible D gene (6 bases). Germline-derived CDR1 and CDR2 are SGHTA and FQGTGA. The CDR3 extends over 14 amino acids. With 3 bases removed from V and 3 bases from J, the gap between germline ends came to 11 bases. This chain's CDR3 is CASSFQGGDTEAFF. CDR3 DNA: TGTGCCAGCAGCTTCCAAGGGGGGGACACTGAAGCTTTCTTT.